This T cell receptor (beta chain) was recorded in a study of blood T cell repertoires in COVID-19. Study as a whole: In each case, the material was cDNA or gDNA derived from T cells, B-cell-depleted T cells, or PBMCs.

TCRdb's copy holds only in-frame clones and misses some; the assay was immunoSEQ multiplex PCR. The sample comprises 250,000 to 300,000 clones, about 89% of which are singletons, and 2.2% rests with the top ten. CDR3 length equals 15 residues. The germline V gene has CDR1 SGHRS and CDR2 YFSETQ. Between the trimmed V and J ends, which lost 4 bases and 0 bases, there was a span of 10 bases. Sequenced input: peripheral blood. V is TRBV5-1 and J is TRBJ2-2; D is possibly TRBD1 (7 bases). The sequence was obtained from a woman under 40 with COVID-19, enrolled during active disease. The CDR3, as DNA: TGCGCCAGCAGCGCGGGACAGCCGAACACCGGGGAGCTGTTTTTT. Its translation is CASSAGQPNTGELFF.